The present T cell receptor beta chain was sequenced within a study of T cells in Graves' hyperthyroidism and ophthalmopathy (dated by TCRdb to the late 2010s). Background for the entire study: Peripheral blood was sampled at the time of initial diagnosis, prior to any treatment. To identify TCR V-J signatures that set the groups apart, the researchers used a discovery cohort of 95 to 100 patients, made up of approximately 43 with Graves' ophthalmopathy and some 55 with stable Graves' hyperthyroidism. Prospective prediction of ophthalmopathy was tested in an independent validation cohort of approximately 19 hyperthyroidism patients and around 16 patients who later progressed to ophthalmopathy. For training and testing, the 100 or so patients in the discovery cohort were randomly divided in a 7:3 ratio. In roughly six Graves' hyperthyroidism patients, the study also compared T-cell repertoires from thyroid tissue with T-cell repertoires from blood. Once sampling was done, hyperthyroidism patients were given methimazole at a starting dose of 30 mg daily, whereas ophthalmopathy patients were given high-dose intravenous methylprednisolone. TCR Vbeta CDR3 sequencing of 130 to 150 peripheral blood samples (around 45 ophthalmopathy, some 75 hyperthyroidism and some 17 progressor patients) is reported in the paper. Findings and caveats that apply to the study as a whole: Sample size was not statistically predetermined, and investigators were not blinded to group allocation. Most expanded thyroid clonotypes (frequency above 0.001) were also detected in blood, a finding suggesting that blood repertoires may reflect thyroid immune responses. A model built on a 13 V-J signature distinguished ophthalmopathy from stable hyperthyroidism, reaching 87.88% sensitivity and 81% to 83% specificity in cross-validation and 80%/75% in testing. In validation, the model predicted progression to ophthalmopathy with approximately 69% sensitivity and 72.22% specificity, a median of about 6.7 months before onset.

Between the V and J ends, shortened by 3 bases and 7 bases respectively, the junction contains 12 bases. Via the germline V gene, CDR1 is SGHTA and CDR2 FQGNSA. The CDR3 contains 13 residues, cysteine and phenylalanine counted. The CDR3 DNA has 39 bases and is translated from base 1. Hyperthyroidism patients were newly diagnosed, had a disease duration of under 2 months, and were aged 18 to 65 years. Exclusion was applied to patients with uncontrolled infections, other autoimmune diseases, pregnancy or lactation. Diagnoses relied on clinical symptoms, serum thyroxine and TRAb, thyroid ultrasound and orbital computed tomography. Blood from progressor patients was drawn when they were first diagnosed with hyperthyroidism, before any ophthalmopathy symptoms appeared. PBMCs were isolated from 10 ml of fresh peripheral blood by Ficoll-Paque density gradient centrifugation. Progressor patients were initially diagnosed with Graves' hyperthyroidism and developed ophthalmopathy during follow-up. Trizol reagent was used to extract total RNA, and RNA quality was then checked on an Agilent 2100 Bioanalyzer.

Ten or more counts support this clonotype. What antigen it recognizes has not been identified. Base qualities are missing; no much larger clone stands one base away. TCR beta CDR3 regions were amplified from RNA transcripts. For the first round of RT-PCR on the TCR CDR3, the HTBI primer set was used together with the Qiagen OneStep RT-PCR kit. Libraries were constructed in a second round of multiplex PCR, after which size selection and purification were performed. Sequencing of the libraries was done on an Illumina HiSeq2000 using paired-end 100 bp reads. The original methods were these. SOAPnuke was used to process the raw data, throwing out any read that contained adapters or uncalled bases, had a mean Phred below 15, or lacked an exact constant-primer or identifier match. COPE v1.2.5 was used to merge high-quality paired reads, and clonotypes were defined as unique nucleotide sequences. MiTCR v1.1 was used to align the clonotypes against IMGT TRBV, TRBD and TRBJ reference segments. The analysis was restricted to V-J combinations with a frequency above 0.0001, which together covered 99.2% of the repertoires. The TCS score was defined as the ratio of F50 (clonal expansion) to E x V (chaos), calculated using BLOSUM62-based TCRdist between CDR3 peptides within each V-J. Welch's t-statistics and random forest reduced some 510 V-J features to some 14, which were used in a naive Bayes classifier (R e1071). TCRdb cleaned the public reads at Q25 with fastp, built clones with MiXCR and kept in-frame beta chains. Each CDR3 protein appears once, grouped with its most common genes and DNA. These V and J calls are TCRdb output, not the study's own analysis. The sample table shows a few hundred thousand distinct CDR3 sequences, and around 14% are seen once. About 5.8% of the sample belongs to the ten largest clones.

Here the chain combines TRBV7-2 and TRBJ1-2; tentative D gene TRBD1, with 5 bases matching. The receptor was derived from a woman aged 25 to 39 with Graves' hyperthyroidism that later progressed to Graves' ophthalmopathy. The sample comprised blood. The CDR3 sequence is CASSFRDPAGYTF. The nucleotide sequence is given as TGTGCCAGCAGCTTCCGGGACCCGGCTGGCTACACCTTC. Full variable domain (CDR3 extended with the reference TRBV7-2 and TRBJ1-2 proteins): GAGVSQSPSNKVTEKGKDVELRCDPISGHTALYWYRQSLGQGLEFLIYFQGNSAPDKSGLPSDRFSAERTGGSVSTLTIQRTQQEDSAVYLCASSFRDPAGYTFGSGTRLTVV.